Here is one T cell receptor beta chain with its context. Antigen specificity is unknown. The protocol was immunoSEQ multiplex PCR, while the TCRdb copy is restricted to in-frame clones and leaves out a portion. The repertoire has about 2 million clones, approximately 94% of them found once; the top ten carry 1.2%. These data belong to a study of shared clonotypes between healthy human individuals. Overall study context: Aged between 18 and 49, the donors were two women and a few men.

Study outcomes and limitations: Compared with memory subsets, naive subsets generally had larger estimated richness. Sorted-subset sequencing, rarefaction showed, was incomplete despite large depth.

Between the trimmed V and J ends, which lost 8 bases and 3 bases, there was a span of 19 bases. CDR1 SEHNR and CDR2 FQNEAQ come from the germline V gene (reference sequence). The CDR3 sequence is 16 residues long. CD45RO-negative, CCR7-selected cells formed the naive CD8 fraction, which excluded terminally differentiated effector memory CD45RA+ cells. The chain has TRBV7-9 and TRBJ2-2; D is unresolved. This TCR was sampled from a man younger than 30 in good health. Sequenced sample: naive CD8+ T cells sorted from blood. The CDR3 loop reads CASPLPVIRDTGELFF. CDR3 DNA sequence: TGTGCCAGCCCCCTACCGGTGATTCGGGACACCGGGGAGCTGTTTTTT.